This TCR beta chain appears in the sequencing data of a study of blood T cell repertoires in COVID-19. Sequenced by immunoSEQ multiplex PCR; TCRdb stores in-frame clones only, minus some. In the table there are around 140,000 clones, about 89% of which are singletons. This clone was found once. V lost 1 base, J lost 8 bases, and 10 bases stayed unmatched. The germline gives CDR1 SGDLS, CDR2 YYNGEE. The length of the CDR3 is 17 residues. The sequenced sample consisted of peripheral blood. This TCR was sampled from a woman in her seventies with COVID-19, enrolled during active disease. The genes are TRBV9 and TRBJ1-6; TRBD1 aligns across 9 bases. The CDR3 nucleotides are TGTGCCAGCAGCGTATCAGCGGGACAGGGTCTTTATTCACCCCTCCACTTT. This translates into CASSVSAGQGLYSPLHF.